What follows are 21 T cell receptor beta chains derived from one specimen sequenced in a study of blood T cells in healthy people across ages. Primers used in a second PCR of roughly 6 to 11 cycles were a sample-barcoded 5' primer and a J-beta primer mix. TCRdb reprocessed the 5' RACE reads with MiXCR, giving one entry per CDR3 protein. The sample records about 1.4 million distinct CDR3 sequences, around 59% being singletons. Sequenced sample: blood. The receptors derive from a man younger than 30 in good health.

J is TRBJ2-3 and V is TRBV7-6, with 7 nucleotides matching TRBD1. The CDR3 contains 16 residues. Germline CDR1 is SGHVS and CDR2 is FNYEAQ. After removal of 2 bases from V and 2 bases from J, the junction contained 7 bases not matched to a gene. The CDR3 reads CASSLLPTGITDTQYF. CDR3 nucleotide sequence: TGTGCCAGCAGCTTACTCCCGACAGGGATCACAGATACGCAGTATTTT.

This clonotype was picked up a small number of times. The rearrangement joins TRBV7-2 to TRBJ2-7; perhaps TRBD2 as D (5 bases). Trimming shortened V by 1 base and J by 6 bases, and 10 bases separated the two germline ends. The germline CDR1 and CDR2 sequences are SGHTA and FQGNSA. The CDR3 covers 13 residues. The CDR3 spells CASSLVARGEQYF. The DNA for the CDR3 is TGTGCCAGCAGCTTAGTTGCCCGGGGCGAGCAGTACTTC. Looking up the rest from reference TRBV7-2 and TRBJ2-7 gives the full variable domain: GAGVSQSPSNKVTEKGKDVELRCDPISGHTALYWYRQSLGQGLEFLIYFQGNSAPDKSGLPSDRFSAERTGGSVSTLTIQRTQQEDSAVYLCASSLVARGEQYFGPGTRLTVT.

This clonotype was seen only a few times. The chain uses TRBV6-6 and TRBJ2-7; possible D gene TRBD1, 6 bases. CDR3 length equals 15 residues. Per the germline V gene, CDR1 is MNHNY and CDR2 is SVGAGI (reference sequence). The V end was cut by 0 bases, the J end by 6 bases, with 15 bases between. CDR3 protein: CASSYSGAAGVEQYF. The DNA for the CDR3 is TGTGCCAGCAGTTACTCGGGGGCGGCAGGGGTCGAGCAGTACTTC.

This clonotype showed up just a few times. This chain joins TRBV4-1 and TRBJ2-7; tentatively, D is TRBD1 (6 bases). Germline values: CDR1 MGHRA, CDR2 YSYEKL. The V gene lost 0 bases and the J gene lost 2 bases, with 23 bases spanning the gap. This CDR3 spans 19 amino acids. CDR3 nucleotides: TGCGCCAGCAGCCAAGAAGGGTCAGGGGTACTAGATACTACCTACGAGCAGTACTTC. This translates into CASSQEGSGVLDTTYEQYF.

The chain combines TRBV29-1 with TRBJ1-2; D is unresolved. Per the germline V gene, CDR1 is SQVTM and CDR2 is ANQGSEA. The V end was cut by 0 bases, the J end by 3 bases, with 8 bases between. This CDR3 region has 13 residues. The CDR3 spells CSVEEGSYYGYTF. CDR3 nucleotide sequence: TGCAGCGTTGAAGAAGGCAGCTACTATGGCTACACCTTC.

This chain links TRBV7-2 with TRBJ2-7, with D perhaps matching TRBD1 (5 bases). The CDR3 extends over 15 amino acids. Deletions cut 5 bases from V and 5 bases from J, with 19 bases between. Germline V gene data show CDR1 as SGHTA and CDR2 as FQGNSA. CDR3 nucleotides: TGTGCCAGCAGCCCTACAGGCCTCACCAGAAACGAGCAGTACTTC. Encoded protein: CASSPTGLTRNEQYF.

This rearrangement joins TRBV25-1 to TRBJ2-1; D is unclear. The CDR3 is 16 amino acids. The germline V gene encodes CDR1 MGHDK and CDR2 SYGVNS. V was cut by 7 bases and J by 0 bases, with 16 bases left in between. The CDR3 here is CASTTSAQSSYNEQFF. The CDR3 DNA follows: TGTGCCAGCACTACCTCTGCCCAAAGCTCCTACAATGAGCAGTTCTTC. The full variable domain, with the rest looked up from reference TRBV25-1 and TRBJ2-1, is EADIYQTPRYLVIGTGKKITLECSQTMGHDKMYWYQQDPGMELHLIHYSYGVNSTEKGDLSSESTVSRIRTEHFPLTLESARPSHTSQYLCASTTSAQSSYNEQFFGPGTRLTVL.

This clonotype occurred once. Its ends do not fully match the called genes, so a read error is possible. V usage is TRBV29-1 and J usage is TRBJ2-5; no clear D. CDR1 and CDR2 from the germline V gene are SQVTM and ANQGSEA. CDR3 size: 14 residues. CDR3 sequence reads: CSVPFDGHRVQEFF. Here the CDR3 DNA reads TGCAGCGTCCCCTTCGACGGTCATCGGGTCCAGGAGTTCTTC. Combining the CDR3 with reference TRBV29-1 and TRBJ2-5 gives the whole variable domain SAVISQKPSRDICQRGTSLTIQCQVDSQVTMMFWYRQQPGQSLTLIATANQGSEATYESGFVIDKFPISRPNLTFSTLTVSNMSPEDSSIYLCSVPFDGHRVQEFFGPGTRLLVL.

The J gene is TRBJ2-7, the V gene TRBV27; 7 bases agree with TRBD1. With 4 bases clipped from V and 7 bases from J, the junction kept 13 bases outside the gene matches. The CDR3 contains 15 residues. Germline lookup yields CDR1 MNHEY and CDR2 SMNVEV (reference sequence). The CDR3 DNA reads TGTGCCAGCAGTTACCAGGGACAGTCCCTCAGGGAGCAGTACTTC. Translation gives CASSYQGQSLREQYF.

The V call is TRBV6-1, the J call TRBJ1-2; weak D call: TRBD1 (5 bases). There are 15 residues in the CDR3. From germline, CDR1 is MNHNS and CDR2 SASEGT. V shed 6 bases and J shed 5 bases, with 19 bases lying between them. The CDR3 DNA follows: TGTGCCAGCAGCAGACCCGGGAGGGGTGGATATGGCTACACCTTC. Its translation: CASSRPGRGGYGYTF.

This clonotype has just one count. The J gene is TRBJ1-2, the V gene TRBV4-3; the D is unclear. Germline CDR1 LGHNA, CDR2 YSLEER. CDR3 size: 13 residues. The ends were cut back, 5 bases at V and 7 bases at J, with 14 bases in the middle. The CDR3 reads CASSLEGGFGYTF. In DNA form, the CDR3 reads TGCGCCAGCAGCTTAGAGGGAGGGTTTGGCTACACCTTC.

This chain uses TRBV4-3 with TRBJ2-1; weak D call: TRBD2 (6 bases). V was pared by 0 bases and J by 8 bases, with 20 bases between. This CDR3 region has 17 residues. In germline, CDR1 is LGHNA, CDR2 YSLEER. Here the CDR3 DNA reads TGCGCCAGCAGCCAAGATCTGGCAGAGGACGGGGGACATGAGCAGTTCTTC. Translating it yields CASSQDLAEDGGHEQFF.

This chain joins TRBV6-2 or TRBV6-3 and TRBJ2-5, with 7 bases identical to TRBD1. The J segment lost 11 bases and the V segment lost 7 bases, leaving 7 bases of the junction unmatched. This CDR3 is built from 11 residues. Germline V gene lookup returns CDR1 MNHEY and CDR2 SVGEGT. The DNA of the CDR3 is TGTGCCAGCACCTCAGGGGGTCAGCAGTACTTC. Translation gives CASTSGGQQYF.

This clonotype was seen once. The CDR3 DNA follows: TGTGCCAGCAGCTTGGGACTAGCGGGAGTAATAGATACGCAGTATTTT. It specifies CASSLGLAGVIDTQYF. The chain joins TRBV5-4 to TRBJ2-3; 12 positions match TRBD2. CDR3 length: 16 residues. Germline V CDR1 and CDR2: SGHNT, YYREEE (reference sequence). J lost 5 bases, V lost 0 bases, and 4 bases had no gene match.

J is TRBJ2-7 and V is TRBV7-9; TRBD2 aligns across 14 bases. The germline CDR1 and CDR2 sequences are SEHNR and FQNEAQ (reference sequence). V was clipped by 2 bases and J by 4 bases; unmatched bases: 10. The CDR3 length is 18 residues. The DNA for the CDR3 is TGTGCCAGCAGCTTAACGGGACTAGCGGGAGCTGGTAGTTACGAGCAGTACTTC. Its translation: CASSLTGLAGAGSYEQYF.

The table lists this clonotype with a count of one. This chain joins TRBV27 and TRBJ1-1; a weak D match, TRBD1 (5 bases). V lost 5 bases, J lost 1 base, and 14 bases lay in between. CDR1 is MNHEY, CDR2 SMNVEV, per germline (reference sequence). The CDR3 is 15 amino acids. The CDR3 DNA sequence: TGTGCCAGCAGTGCCCGGGCGGGGCGGAACACTGAAGCTTTCTTT. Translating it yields CASSARAGRNTEAFF.

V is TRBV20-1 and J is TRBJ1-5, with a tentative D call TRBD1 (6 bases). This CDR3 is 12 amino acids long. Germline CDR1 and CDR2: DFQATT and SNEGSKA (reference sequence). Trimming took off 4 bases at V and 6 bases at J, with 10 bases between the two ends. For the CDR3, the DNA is TGCAGTGCTAACCGGGACATTCAGCCCCAGCATTTT. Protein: CSANRDIQPQHF.

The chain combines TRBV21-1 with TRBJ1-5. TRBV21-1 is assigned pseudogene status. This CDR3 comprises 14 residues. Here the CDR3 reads CATPLGRSNQPQHF. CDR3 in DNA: TGTGCCACTCCTCTCGGTCGCAGCAATCAGCCCCAGCATTTT.

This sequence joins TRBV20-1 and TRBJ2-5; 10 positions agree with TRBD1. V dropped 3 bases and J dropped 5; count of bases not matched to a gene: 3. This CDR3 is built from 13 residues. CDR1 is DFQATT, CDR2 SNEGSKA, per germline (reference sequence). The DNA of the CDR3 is TGCAGTGCTAGGACAGGGGGCCGGGAGACCCAGTACTTC. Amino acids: CSARTGGRETQYF.

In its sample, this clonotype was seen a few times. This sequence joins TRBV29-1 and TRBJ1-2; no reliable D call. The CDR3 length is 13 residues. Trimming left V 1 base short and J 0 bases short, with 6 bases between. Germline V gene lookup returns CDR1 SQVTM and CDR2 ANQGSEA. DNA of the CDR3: TGCAGCGTTGAAGGTGACACTAACTATGGCTACACCTTC. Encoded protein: CSVEGDTNYGYTF.

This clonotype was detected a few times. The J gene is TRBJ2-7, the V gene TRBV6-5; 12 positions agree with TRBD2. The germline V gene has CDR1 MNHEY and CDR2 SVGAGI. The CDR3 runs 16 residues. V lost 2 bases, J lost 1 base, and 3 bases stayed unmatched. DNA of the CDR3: TGTGCCAGCAGTTACCCCGGACTAGCGGGATCCTACGAGCAGTACTTC. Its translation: CASSYPGLAGSYEQYF.